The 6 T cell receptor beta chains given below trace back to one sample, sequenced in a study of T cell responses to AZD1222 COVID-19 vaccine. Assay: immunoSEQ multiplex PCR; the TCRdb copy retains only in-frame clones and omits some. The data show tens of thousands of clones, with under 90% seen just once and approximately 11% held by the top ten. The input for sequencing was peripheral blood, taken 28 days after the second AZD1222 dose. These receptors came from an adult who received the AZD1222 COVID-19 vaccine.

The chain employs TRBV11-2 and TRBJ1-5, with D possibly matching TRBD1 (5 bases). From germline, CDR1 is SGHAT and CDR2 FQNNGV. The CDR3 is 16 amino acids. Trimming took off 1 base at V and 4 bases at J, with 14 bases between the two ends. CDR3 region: CASSLGRGGRNQPQHF. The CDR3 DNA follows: TGTGCCAGCAGCTTAGGTCGGGGGGGGAGAAATCAGCCCCAGCATTTT. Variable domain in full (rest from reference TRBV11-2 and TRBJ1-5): EAGVAQSPRYKIIEKRQSVAFWCNPISGHATLYWYQQILGQGPKLLIQFQNNGVVDDSQLPKDRFSAERLKGVDSTLKIQPAKLEDSAVYLCASSLGRGGRNQPQHFGDGTRLSIL.

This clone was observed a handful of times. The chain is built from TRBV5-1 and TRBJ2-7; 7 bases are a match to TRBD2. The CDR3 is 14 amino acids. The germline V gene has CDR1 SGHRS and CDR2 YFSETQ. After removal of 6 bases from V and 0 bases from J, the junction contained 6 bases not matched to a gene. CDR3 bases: TGCGCCAGCACCCCCAGCGGGGTCTCCTACGAGCAGTACTTC. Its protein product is CASTPSGVSYEQYF.

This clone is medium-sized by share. Here the CDR3 reads CASSLAPPGARYYGYTF. CDR3 DNA: TGTGCCAGCAGCTTGGCCCCCCCGGGGGCGCGTTATTATGGCTACACCTTC. V usage is TRBV5-6 and J usage is TRBJ1-2, with a tentative D call TRBD1 (6 bases). Germline CDR1 reads SGHDT; CDR2 reads YYEEEE. The CDR3 has 17 residues. Between the trimmed V and J ends, which lost 0 bases and 5 bases, there was a span of 20 bases.

This CDR3 reads CSVRQATYEQYF. The CDR3 coding sequence is TGCAGCGTAAGGCAGGCTACCTACGAGCAGTACTTC. The gene calls are TRBV29-1 and TRBJ2-7; D gene ambiguous. This CDR3 region has 12 residues. V was cut by 6 bases and J by 2 bases, with 11 bases left in between. Per germline, CDR1 SQVTM and CDR2 ANQGSEA.

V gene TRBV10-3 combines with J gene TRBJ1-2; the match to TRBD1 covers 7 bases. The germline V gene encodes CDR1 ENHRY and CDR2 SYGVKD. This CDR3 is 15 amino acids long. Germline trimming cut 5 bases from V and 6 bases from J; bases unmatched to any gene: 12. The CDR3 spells CAISSTSLDRDGYTF. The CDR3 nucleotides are TGTGCCATCAGTTCAACTTCCTTAGACAGGGATGGCTACACCTTC.

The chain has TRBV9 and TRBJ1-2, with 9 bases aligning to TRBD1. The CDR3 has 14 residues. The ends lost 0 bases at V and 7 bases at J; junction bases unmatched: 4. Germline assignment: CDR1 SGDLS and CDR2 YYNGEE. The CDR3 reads CASSVDHRGLGYTF. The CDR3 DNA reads TGTGCCAGCAGCGTAGACCACAGGGGGCTTGGCTACACCTTC.